The present entry profiles one TCR beta chain with its context. The table came from immunoSEQ multiplex PCR; TCRdb's copy has only in-frame clones and leaves some out. Altogether roughly 330,000 clones are present, around 87% being singletons, with the ten largest covering 5.3%. This CDR3 is 15 amino acids long. CDR1 SNHLY and CDR2 FYNNEI come from the germline V gene. Trimming shortened V by 7 bases and J by 2 bases, and 12 bases separated the two germline ends. This specimen comes from a study of blood T cell repertoires in COVID-19. Study information: Samples came from the United States, Italy and Spain, spanning acute and convalescent COVID-19. T cells, B-cell-depleted T cells, or PBMCs provided the cDNA or gDNA that served as material.

V gene TRBV2 combines with J gene TRBJ2-6, with D perhaps matching TRBD2 (5 bases). This sequence originates from a woman aged 25-40 years who had recovered from COVID-19. The sequenced material came from PBMCs or T cells enriched from blood (not recorded which). The CDR3 DNA sequence: TGTGCCAGCACAGAGGGAAGTCCTGGGGCCAACGTCCTGACTTTC. Protein sequence: CASTEGSPGANVLTF.